The sequence of this T cell receptor beta chain was determined in a study of blood T cell repertoires in COVID-19. This clone occurred once. Method: immunoSEQ multiplex PCR; TCRdb's copy keeps in-frame clones and lacks some. The table includes some 300,000 clones, around 90% detected once. This CDR3 spans 15 amino acids. Germline CDR1 is KGHSH and CDR2 is LQKENI. V was shortened by 0 bases and J by 5 bases, with 14 bases between the two germline ends. This rearrangement joins TRBV18 to TRBJ2-7; D is perhaps TRBD1 (6 bases). The clonotype was recovered from a man between 18 and 29 years old with active or convalescent COVID-19. Sequencing was done on a sample of peripheral blood. For the CDR3, the DNA is TGTGCCAGCTCACCACCCTTTGGGGGCGGAAACGAGCAGTACTTC. It translates to CASSPPFGGGNEQYF.